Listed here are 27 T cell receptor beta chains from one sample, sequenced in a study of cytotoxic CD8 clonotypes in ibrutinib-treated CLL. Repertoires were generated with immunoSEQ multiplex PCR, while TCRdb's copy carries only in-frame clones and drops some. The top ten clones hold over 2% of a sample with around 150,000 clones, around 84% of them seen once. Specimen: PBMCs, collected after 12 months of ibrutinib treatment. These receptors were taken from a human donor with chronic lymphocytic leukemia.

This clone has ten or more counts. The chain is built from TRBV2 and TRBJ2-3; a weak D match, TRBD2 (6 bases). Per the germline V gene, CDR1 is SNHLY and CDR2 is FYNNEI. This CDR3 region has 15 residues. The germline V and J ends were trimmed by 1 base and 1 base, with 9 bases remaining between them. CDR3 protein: CASSEVGGGTDTQYF. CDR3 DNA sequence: TGTGCCAGCAGTGAAGTGGGAGGAGGCACAGATACGCAGTATTTT.

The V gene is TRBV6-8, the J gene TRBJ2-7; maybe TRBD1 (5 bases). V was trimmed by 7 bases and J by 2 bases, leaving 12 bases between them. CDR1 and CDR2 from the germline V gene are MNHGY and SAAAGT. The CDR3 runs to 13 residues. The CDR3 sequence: CASTAGLPYEQYF. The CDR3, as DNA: TGTGCCAGCACCGCAGGGCTTCCCTACGAGCAGTACTTC.

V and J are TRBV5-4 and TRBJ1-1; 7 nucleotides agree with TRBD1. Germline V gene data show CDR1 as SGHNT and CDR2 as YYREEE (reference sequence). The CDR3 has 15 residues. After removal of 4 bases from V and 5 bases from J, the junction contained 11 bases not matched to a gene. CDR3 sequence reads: CASSPGVGTATEAFF. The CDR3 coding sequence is TGTGCCAGCAGCCCTGGTGTTGGGACAGCTACTGAAGCTTTCTTT.

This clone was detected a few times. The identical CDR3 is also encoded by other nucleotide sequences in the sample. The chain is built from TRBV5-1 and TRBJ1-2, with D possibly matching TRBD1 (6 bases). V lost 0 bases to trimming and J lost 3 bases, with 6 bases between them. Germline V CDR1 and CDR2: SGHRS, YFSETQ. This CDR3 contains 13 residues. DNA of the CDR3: TGCGCCAGCAGCTTGGCAGGGGACTATGGCTACACCTTC. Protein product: CASSLAGDYGYTF.

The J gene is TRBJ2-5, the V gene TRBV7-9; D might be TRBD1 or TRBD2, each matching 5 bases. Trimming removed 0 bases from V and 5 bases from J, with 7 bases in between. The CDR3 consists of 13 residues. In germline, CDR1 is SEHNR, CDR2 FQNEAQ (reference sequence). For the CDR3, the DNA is TGTGCCAGCAGCTTAGCGGGGGTGGAGACCCAGTACTTC. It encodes CASSLAGVETQYF.

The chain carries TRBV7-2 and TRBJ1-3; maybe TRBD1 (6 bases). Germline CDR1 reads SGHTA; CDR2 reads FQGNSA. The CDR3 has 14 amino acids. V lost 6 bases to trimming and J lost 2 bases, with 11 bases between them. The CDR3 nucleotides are TGTGCCAGCAGACCAACAGGGACTGGAAACACCATATATTTT. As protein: CASRPTGTGNTIYF.

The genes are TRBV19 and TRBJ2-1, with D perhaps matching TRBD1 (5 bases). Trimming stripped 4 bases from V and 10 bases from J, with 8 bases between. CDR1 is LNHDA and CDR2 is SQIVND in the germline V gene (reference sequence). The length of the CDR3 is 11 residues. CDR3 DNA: TGTGCCAGTAGTACTTCAGGGGAGCAGTTCTTC. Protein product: CASSTSGEQFF.

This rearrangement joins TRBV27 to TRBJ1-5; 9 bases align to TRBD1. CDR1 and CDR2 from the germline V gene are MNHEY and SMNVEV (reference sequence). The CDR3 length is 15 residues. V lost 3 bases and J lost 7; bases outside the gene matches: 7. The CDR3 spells CASSFRRDREQPQHF. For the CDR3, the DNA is TGTGCCAGCAGTTTTCGCCGGGACAGGGAGCAGCCCCAGCATTTT.

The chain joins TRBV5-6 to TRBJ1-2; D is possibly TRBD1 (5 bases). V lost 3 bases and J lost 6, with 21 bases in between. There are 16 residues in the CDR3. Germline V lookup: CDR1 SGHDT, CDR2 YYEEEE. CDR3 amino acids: CASSSRGRSIIDGYTF. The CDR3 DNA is TGTGCCAGCAGCTCCCGGGGCAGGTCCATCATCGATGGCTACACCTTC.

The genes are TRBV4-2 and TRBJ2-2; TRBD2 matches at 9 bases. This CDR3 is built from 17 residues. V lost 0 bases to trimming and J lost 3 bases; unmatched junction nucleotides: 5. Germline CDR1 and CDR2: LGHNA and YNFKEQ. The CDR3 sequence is CASSQDRREGHTGELFF. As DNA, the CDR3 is TGTGCCAGCAGCCAAGATCGGCGGGAGGGACACACCGGGGAGCTGTTTTTT.

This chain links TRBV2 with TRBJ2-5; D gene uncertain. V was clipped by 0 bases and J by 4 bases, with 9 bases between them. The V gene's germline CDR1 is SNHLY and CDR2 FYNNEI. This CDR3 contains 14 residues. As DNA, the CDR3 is TGTGCCAGCAGTGAAGCGCGATCGATAGAGACCCAGTACTTC. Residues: CASSEARSIETQYF. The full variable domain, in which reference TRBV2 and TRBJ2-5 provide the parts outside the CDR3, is EPEVTQTPSHQVTQMGQEVILRCVPISNHLYFYWYRQILGQKVEFLVSFYNNEISEKSEIFDDQFSVERPDGSNFTLKIRSTKLEDSAMYFCASSEARSIETQYFGPGTRLLVL.

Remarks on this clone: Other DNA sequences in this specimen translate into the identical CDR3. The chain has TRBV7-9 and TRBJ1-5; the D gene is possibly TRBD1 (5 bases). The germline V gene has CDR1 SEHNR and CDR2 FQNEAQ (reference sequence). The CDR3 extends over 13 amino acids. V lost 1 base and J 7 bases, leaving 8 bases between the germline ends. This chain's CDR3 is CASSLEGRQPQHF. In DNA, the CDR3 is TGTGCCAGCAGCTTAGAGGGGCGACAGCCCCAGCATTTT.

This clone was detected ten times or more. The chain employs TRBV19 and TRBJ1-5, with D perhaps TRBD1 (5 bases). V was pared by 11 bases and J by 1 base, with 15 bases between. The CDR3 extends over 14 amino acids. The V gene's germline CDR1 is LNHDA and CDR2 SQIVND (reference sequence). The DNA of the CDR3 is TGTGCCGCTTCAAGGGGAGGGAGCAATCAGCCCCAGCATTTT. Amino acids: CAASRGGSNQPQHF.

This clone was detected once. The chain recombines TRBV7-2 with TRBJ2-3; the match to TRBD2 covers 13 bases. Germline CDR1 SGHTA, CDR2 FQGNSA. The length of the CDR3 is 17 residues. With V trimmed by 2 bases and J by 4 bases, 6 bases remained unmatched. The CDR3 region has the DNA TGTGCCAGCAGCTTACCCACTAGCGGGGGGGCCTCAGATACGCAGTATTTT. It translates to CASSLPTSGGASDTQYF.

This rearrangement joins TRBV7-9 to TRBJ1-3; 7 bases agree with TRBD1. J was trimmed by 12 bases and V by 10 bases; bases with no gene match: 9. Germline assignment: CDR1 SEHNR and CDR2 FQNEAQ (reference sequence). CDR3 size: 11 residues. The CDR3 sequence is CATQGGRDIYF. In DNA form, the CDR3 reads TGTGCCACCCAGGGGGGAAGGGACATATATTTT.

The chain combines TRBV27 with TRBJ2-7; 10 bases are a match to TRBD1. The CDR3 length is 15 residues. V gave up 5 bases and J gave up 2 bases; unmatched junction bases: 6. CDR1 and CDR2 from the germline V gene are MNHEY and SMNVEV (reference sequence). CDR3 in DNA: TGTGCCAGCAGTCCCCGGACAGGGGGGGCCTACGAGCAGTACTTC. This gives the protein CASSPRTGGAYEQYF.

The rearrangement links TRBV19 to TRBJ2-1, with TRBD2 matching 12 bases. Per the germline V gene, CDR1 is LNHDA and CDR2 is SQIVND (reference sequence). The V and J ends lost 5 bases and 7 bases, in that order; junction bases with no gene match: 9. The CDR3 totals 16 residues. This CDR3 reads CASSGPTSGSRNEQFF. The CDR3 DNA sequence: TGTGCCAGTAGTGGCCCGACTAGCGGGAGTCGGAATGAGCAGTTCTTC.

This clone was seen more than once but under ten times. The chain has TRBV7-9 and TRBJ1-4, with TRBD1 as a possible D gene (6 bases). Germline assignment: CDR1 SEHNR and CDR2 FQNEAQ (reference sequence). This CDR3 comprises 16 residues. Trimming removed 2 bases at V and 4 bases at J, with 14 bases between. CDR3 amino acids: CASSLTRGARNEKLFF. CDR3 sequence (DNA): TGTGCCAGCAGCTTAACCCGGGGGGCACGTAATGAAAAACTGTTTTTT. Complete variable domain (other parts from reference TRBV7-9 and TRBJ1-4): DTGVSQNPRHKITKRGQNVTFRCDPISEHNRLYWYRQTLGQGPEFLTYFQNEAQLEKSRLLSDRFSAERPKGSFSTLEIQRTEQGDSAMYLCASSLTRGARNEKLFFGSGTQLSVL.

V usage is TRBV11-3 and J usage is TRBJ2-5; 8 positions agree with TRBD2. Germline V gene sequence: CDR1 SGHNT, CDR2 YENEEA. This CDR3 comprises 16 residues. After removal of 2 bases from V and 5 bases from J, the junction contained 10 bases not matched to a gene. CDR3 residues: CASSLRSGGPPETQYF. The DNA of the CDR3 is TGTGCCAGCAGCTTAAGGTCGGGAGGGCCCCCTGAGACCCAGTACTTC.

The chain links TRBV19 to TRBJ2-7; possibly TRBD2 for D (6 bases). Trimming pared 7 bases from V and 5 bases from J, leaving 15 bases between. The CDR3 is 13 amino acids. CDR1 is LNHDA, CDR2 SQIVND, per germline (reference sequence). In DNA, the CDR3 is TGTGCCAGTAAAGACTCGGGGGTCCACGAGCAGTACTTC. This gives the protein CASKDSGVHEQYF.

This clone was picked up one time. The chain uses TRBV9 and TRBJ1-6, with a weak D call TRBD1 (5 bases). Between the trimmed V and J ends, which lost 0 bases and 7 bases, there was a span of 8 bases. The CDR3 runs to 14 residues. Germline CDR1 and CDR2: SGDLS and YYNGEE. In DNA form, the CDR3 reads TGTGCCAGCAGCGTAGAAGGGGCGAATTCACCCCTCCACTTT. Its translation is CASSVEGANSPLHF.

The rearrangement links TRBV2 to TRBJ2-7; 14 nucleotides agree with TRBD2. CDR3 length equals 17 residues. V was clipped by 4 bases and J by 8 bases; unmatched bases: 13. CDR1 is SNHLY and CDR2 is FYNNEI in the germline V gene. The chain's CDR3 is CASSVKETSGGAGKQYF. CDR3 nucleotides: TGTGCCAGCAGTGTAAAGGAGACTAGCGGGGGGGCCGGGAAGCAGTACTTC.

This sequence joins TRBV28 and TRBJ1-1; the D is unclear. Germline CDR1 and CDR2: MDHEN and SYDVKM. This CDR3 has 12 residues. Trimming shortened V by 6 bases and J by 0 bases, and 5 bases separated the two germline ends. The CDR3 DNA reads TGTGCCAGCAGGGAGGTGAACACTGAAGCTTTCTTT. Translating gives CASREVNTEAFF. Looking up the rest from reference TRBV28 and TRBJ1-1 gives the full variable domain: DVKVTQSSRYLVKRTGEKVFLECVQDMDHENMFWYRQDPGLGLRLIYFSYDVKMKEKGDIPEGYSVSREKKERFSLILESASTNQTSMYLCASREVNTEAFFGQGTRLTVV.

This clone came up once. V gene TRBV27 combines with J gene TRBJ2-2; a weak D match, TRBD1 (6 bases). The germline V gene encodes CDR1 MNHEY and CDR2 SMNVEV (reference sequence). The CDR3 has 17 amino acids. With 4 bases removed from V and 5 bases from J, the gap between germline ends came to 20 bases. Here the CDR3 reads CASSSNRAGMGTGELFF. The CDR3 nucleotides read TGTGCCAGCAGTTCAAACAGGGCTGGGATGGGAACCGGGGAGCTGTTTTTT.

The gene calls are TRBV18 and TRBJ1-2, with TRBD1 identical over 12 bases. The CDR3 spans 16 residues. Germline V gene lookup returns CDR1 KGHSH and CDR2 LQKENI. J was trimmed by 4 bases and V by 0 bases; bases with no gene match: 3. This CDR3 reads CASSPPPGQGAYGYTF. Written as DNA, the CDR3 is TGTGCCAGCTCACCACCTCCGGGACAGGGGGCCTATGGCTACACCTTC.

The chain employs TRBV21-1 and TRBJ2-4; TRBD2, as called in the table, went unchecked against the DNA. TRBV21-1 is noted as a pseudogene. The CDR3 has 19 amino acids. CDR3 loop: CASNLKVYRGFRAKNIQYF. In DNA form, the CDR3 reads TGTGCCAGCAACTTAAAGGTGTATCGAGGGTTTCGGGCCAAAAACATTCAGTACTTC.

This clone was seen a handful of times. DNA of the CDR3: TGTGCCAGTAGTATAGGGCACTCTGGAAACACCATATATTTT. It translates to CASSIGHSGNTIYF. V is TRBV19 and J is TRBJ1-3; D call uncertain. The V and J ends lost 1 base and 0 bases respectively, with 4 bases between them. The V gene's germline CDR1 is LNHDA and CDR2 SQIVND (reference sequence). The CDR3 extends over 14 amino acids.